This TCR beta chain was observed in a study of blood T cell repertoires in COVID-19. Study overall: COVID-19 samples, acute and convalescent, were from the United States, Italy and Spain. PBMCs, B-cell-depleted T cells, or T cells were the source of the cDNA or gDNA that made up the material.

The CDR3 has 16 amino acids. The ends were cut back, 3 bases at V and 0 bases at J, with 14 bases in the middle. CDR1 KGHSH and CDR2 LQKENI come from the germline V gene. The study recruited people aged about 18 to 90 years across approximately 24 US areas. Cohort placement rested on clinical history that participants reported themselves. Libraries were prepared by immunoSEQ multiplex PCR; TCRdb keeps only in-frame clonotypes and omits some of them. Among 250,000 to 350,000 clones listed, 85% to 90% were seen once. Sequenced material: PBMCs or T cells enriched from blood (not recorded which). The genes are TRBV18 and TRBJ1-1; tentative D call: TRBD1 (5 bases). This receptor was identified in a woman aged 18 to 35 with acute COVID-19. The DNA of the CDR3 is TGTGCCAGCTCACCGGAGGGACGGCTAATGAACACTGAAGCTTTCTTT. It yields the protein CASSPEGRLMNTEAFF.